These T cell receptor beta chains were read from a single sample in a study of metastatic and nonmetastatic thyroid tumors. TCRdb re-called the PCR reads through MiXCR. The repertoire holds about 33,000 clones, with roughly 10% as singletons. Sequencing was done on a sample of blood. The source is a female donor with papillary thyroid cancer or a benign thyroid nodule (not recorded which). Some clones in this sample may be carry-over from other donors' samples. CDR3s include the opening cysteine and the closing phenylalanine or tryptophan. The D gene is left open where the match is weak. The size field is filled for only some rows; it gives once, few, many or a size class.

D,V,size,J,DNA,CDR3
TRBD1,TRBV11-2,many,TRBJ1-2,TGTGCCAGCAGCTCTCCGGGACAGGGCCCTAACTATGGCTACACCTTC,CASSSPGQGPNYGYTF
.,TRBV9,many,TRBJ2-7,TGTGCCAGCAGCGTAGGCGGGTCACTGCCCGAGCAGTACTTC,CASSVGGSLPEQYF
TRBD1,TRBV6-2/TRBV6-3,.,TRBJ2-5,TGTGCCAGCAGTACACCGGGACAGCACGGCGGGACCCAGTACTTC,CASSTPGQHGGTQYF
.,TRBV4-3,many,TRBJ2-5,TGCGCCAGCAGCCAAGATAGGGGGGCAGGAGAGACCCAGTACTTC,CASSQDRGAGETQYF
TRBD2,TRBV19,many,TRBJ2-1,TGTGCCAGTAGTATCCCGAGGACTAGCGGGAGAGGTGAGCAGTTCTTC,CASSIPRTSGRGEQFF
TRBD2,TRBV11-2,.,TRBJ2-2,TGTGCCAGCAGCCAGGAGCGGGAGGTCGGGGAGCTGTTTTTT,CASSQEREVGELFF
.,TRBV12-3/TRBV12-4,many,TRBJ2-7,TGTGCCAGCAGTTTTCTTGGGGGGCATCCCTACGAGCAGTACTTC,CASSFLGGHPYEQYF
.,TRBV6-4,many,TRBJ2-2,TGTGCCAGCAGTTCCCTACAAGGAACCGGGGAGCTGTTTTTT,CASSSLQGTGELFF
TRBD2,TRBV7-3,many,TRBJ2-7,TGTGCCAGCAGCCCGGGACTAGCGGGAGGCTCCTACGAGCAGTACTTC,CASSPGLAGGSYEQYF
TRBD2,TRBV14,many,TRBJ2-3,TGTGCCAGCAGCCGTTGGACTAGCGGGAGGGCCACAGATACGCAGTATTTT,CASSRWTSGRATDTQYF